The present T cell receptor beta chain was sequenced within a study of chemoradiotherapy in HPV16-positive cancers. Across the whole study: Candidate HPV-specific clones and shared TCR motifs came from a couple of HPV16-positive patients. Regarding the study as a whole: The functional HPV-specific definition rests on just a couple of HPV16-positive patients. Candidate HPV-specific clones and E7-related TCR motifs grew in tumor during treatment. For HPV16-positive patients, expanding HPV-responsive T cells associated with longer recurrence-free survival.

This CDR3 has 15 residues. Trimming removed 1 base from V and 1 base from J, with 10 bases in between. CDR1 is SGHAT, CDR2 FQNNGV, per germline. With respect to this clone: Its antigen is unidentified.

Measured with immunoSEQ multiplex PCR; TCRdb has only the in-frame clones, and not every one. The sample shows roughly 7,300 clones, around 81% of them seen only once. The sequence was obtained from a human donor with HPV-associated anogenital cancer. The rearrangement joins TRBV11-2 to TRBJ1-1, with a tentative D call TRBD1 (6 bases). This sample was taken from a patient who underwent chemoradiotherapy. CDR3: CASSLVGGANTEAFF. The CDR3 coding sequence is TGTGCCAGCAGCTTAGTGGGGGGCGCGAACACTGAAGCTTTCTTT.